These 12 T cell receptor beta chains share one sample of origin, sequenced in a study of cytotoxic CD8 clonotypes in ibrutinib-treated CLL. Data came from immunoSEQ multiplex PCR; TCRdb stores just in-frame clones and leaves some out. The profile covers 30,000 to 40,000 clones, with 69% appearing a single time and 25% to 30% taken by the ten largest. This sample comprised PBMCs, obtained before ibrutinib treatment. These receptors originate from a human donor with chronic lymphocytic leukemia.

In its sample, this clone is medium-sized. The V and J genes are TRBV30 and TRBJ1-1, with D uncertain. The V end was cut by 5 bases, the J end by 3 bases, with 19 bases between. Germline V gene lookup returns CDR1 GTSNPN and CDR2 SVGIG (reference sequence). The CDR3 sequence is 15 residues long. CDR3 region: CAWVPLGMGYTEAFF. The DNA for the CDR3 is TGTGCCTGGGTCCCTTTGGGGATGGGGTACACTGAAGCTTTCTTT.

V usage is TRBV7-9 and J usage is TRBJ1-1; D not resolved. Trimming cost V 4 bases and J 1 base, with 10 bases left between them. The CDR3 has 14 amino acids. Germline values: CDR1 SEHNR, CDR2 FQNEAQ (reference sequence). DNA for the CDR3: TGTGCCAGCAGCTCTACAGCACAGAACACTGAAGCTTTCTTT. This encodes CASSSTAQNTEAFF. The full variable domain, completed using reference TRBV7-9 and TRBJ1-1, is DTGVSQNPRHKITKRGQNVTFRCDPISEHNRLYWYRQTLGQGPEFLTYFQNEAQLEKSRLLSDRFSAERPKGSFSTLEIQRTEQGDSAMYLCASSSTAQNTEAFFGQGTRLTVV.

V and J are TRBV18 and TRBJ2-7; no firm D call. The CDR3 contains 12 residues. CDR1 KGHSH and CDR2 LQKENI come from the germline V gene. V was cut by 1 base and J by 4 bases, with 5 bases left in between. The CDR3 coding sequence is TGTGCCAGCTCACCACTCAATTACGAGCAGTACTTC. Amino acid sequence: CASSPLNYEQYF.

The CDR3 sequence: CASSPGTGGVQSDTF. Written as DNA, the CDR3 is TGTGCCAGCAGCCCCGGGACAGGGGGGGTCCAATCCGACACCTTC. This chain links TRBV7-9 with TRBJ1-2; 11 bases fit TRBD1. The CDR3 spans 15 residues. V dropped 5 bases and J dropped 12; count of bases not matched to a gene: 14. Germline values: CDR1 SEHNR, CDR2 FQNEAQ (reference sequence).

This clone was recorded only once. The V and J genes are TRBV7-9 and TRBJ1-1; no reliable D call. Germline values: CDR1 SEHNR, CDR2 FQNEAQ (reference sequence). V lost 5 bases, J lost 6 bases, and 10 bases lay in between. This CDR3 has 12 residues. CDR3 nucleotides: TGTGCCAGCAGCCACGGACGGGCTGAAGCTTTCTTT. This translates into CASSHGRAEAFF.

The rearrangement joins TRBV19 to TRBJ1-5; TRBD1 aligns across 8 bases. V trimming: 7 bases; J trimming: 3 bases; junction bases outside the gene matches: 11. CDR3 length: 16 residues. In germline, CDR1 is LNHDA, CDR2 SQIVND (reference sequence). The CDR3 loop reads CASTRRDRRNNQPQHF. CDR3 in DNA: TGTGCCAGTACTAGGCGGGACAGGCGTAACAATCAGCCCCAGCATTTT. The variable domain in full, completed from reference TRBV19 and TRBJ1-5, reads DGGITQSPKYLFRKEGQNVTLSCEQNLNHDAMYWYRQDPGQGLRLIYYSQIVNDFQKGDIAEGYSVSREKKESFPLTVTSAQKNPTAFYLCASTRRDRRNNQPQHFGDGTRLSIL.

V usage is TRBV11-1 and J usage is TRBJ1-4; D gene ambiguous. Germline CDR1 is SGHAT and CDR2 is FQDESV (reference sequence). The CDR3 spans 14 residues. V was clipped by 6 bases and J by 7 bases, with 15 bases between them. Here the CDR3 DNA reads TGTGCCAGCAGACGGGCAGGCGTAGGTGAAAAACTGTTTTTT. Translated, it gives CASRRAGVGEKLFF.

The chain recombines TRBV7-8 with TRBJ1-3; a possible D gene is TRBD1 (5 bases). Germline CDR1 and CDR2: SGHVS and FQNEAQ. The length of the CDR3 is 14 residues. The V gene lost 5 bases and the J gene lost 4 bases, with 12 bases spanning the gap. For the CDR3, the DNA is TGTGCCAGCAGCACAACAGGTTACGGAAACACCATATATTTT. This codes for CASSTTGYGNTIYF.

V and J are TRBV19 and TRBJ1-5, with 8 bases that match TRBD1. Germline V gene data show CDR1 as LNHDA and CDR2 as SQIVND (reference sequence). This CDR3 is 16 amino acids long. After removal of 6 bases from V and 4 bases from J, the junction contained 11 bases not matched to a gene. Written as DNA, the CDR3 is TGTGCCAGTAGCCCGGGACAGGCCCTCCTAAATCAGCCCCAGCATTTT. Amino acids: CASSPGQALLNQPQHF.

The chain combines TRBV6-1 with TRBJ1-1; D remains ambiguous. With 3 bases removed from V and 2 bases from J, the gap between germline ends came to 10 bases. The CDR3 spans 14 residues. Germline CDR1 reads MNHNS; CDR2 reads SASEGT. CDR3 in DNA: TGTGCCAGCAGTGATAAGGAGGGAAACACTGAAGCTTTCTTT. Its translation is CASSDKEGNTEAFF.

By share, this clone counts as medium-sized. This chain uses TRBV5-6 with TRBJ2-1; the match to TRBD1 covers 10 bases. This CDR3 has 15 residues. V shed 2 bases and J 6 bases; nucleotides not matched to a gene: 5. Germline loops: CDR1 SGHDT, CDR2 YYEEEE. The CDR3 reads CASSFDGTGVNEQFF. The CDR3, as DNA: TGTGCCAGCAGCTTTGACGGGACAGGGGTCAATGAGCAGTTCTTC.

This clone showed up just a few times. This chain uses TRBV29-1 with TRBJ2-7; D is tentatively TRBD1 or TRBD2 (5 bases each). Germline V gene data show CDR1 as SQVTM and CDR2 as ANQGSEA. V was cut by 7 bases and J by 2 bases, with 15 bases left in between. The CDR3 totals 13 residues. The CDR3 region has the DNA TGCAGCGCCGCTACCGGGACCCCCTACGAGCAGTACTTC. Its protein is CSAATGTPYEQYF.